This paragraph reports one T cell receptor (beta chain). This CDR3 is 15 amino acids long. The germline CDR1 and CDR2 sequences are SEHNR and FQNEAQ (reference sequence). V was trimmed by 0 bases and J by 5 bases, leaving 13 bases between them. This sample is part of a study of T cell changes during pregnancy in multiple sclerosis. Repertoires were generated with immunoSEQ multiplex PCR, while TCRdb's copy carries only in-frame clones and drops some. The repertoire holds around 100,000 clones, with approximately 93% as singletons. The sequence came from a female donor with multiple sclerosis, enrolled in a pregnancy study. The chain links TRBV7-9 to TRBJ1-2, with D maybe TRBD1 (5 bases). This material consisted of peripheral blood, taken after pregnancy. The CDR3, as DNA: TGTGCCAGCAGCTTAGCGTCCGGGGGGGGATATGGCTACACCTTC. Protein product: CASSLASGGGYGYTF.